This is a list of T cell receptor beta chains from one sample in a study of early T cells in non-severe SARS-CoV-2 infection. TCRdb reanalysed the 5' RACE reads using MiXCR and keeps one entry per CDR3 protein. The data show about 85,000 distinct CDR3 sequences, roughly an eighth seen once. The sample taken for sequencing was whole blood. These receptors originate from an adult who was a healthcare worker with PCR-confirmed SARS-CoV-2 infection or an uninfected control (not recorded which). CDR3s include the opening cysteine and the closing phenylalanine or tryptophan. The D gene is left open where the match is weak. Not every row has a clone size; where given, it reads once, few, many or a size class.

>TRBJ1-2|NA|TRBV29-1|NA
CSVDRVNYGYTF
TGCAGCGTTGACAGGGTTAACTATGGCTACACCTTC
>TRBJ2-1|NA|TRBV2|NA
CASSETRYNEQFF
TGTGCCAGCAGTGAAACCCGTTACAATGAGCAGTTCTTC
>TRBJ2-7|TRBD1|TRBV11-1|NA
CASSLTGAQLYEQYF
TGTGCCAGCAGCCTCACAGGGGCCCAGCTCTACGAGCAGTACTTC
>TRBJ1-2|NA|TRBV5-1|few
CASTKVSGSNYGYTF
TGCGCCAGCACCAAGGTTTCAGGGAGCAACTATGGCTACACCTTC
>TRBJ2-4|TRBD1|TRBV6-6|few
CASSQPTGTKNIQYF
TGTGCCAGCAGTCAACCGACAGGGACCAAAAACATTCAGTACTTC
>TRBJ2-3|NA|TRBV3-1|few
CASSRRIGERTDTQYF
TGTGCCAGCAGCCGACGCATAGGGGAGCGCACAGATACGCAGTATTTT
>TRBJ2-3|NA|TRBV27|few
CASSFYHTDTQYF
TGTGCCAGCAGTTTTTATCACACAGATACGCAGTATTTT
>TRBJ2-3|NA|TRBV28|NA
CASSFFPRATSTATDTQYF
TGTGCCAGCAGTTTTTTCCCCCGCGCAACCTCGACAGCCACAGATACGCAGTATTTT
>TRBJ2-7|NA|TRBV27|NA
CASSLGLQDYEQYF
TGTGCCAGCAGTTTGGGTCTGCAAGACTACGAGCAGTACTTC
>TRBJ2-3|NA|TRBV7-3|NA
CASSLADTDTQYF
TGTGCCAGCAGCTTAGCGGACACAGATACGCAGTATTTT
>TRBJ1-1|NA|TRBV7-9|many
CASRPTRHLEAFF
TGTGCCAGCAGACCAACTCGACACCTTGAAGCTTTCTTT
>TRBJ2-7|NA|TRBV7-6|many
CASSLGDTSYEQYF
TGTGCCAGCAGCTTGGGGGACACCAGCTACGAGCAGTACTTC
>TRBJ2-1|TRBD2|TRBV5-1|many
CASSLAGTSGYNEQFF
TGTGCCAGCAGCTTAGCCGGGACTAGCGGTTACAATGAGCAGTTCTTC
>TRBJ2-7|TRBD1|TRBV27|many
CASSSTRTGHYEQYF
TGTGCCAGCAGTTCGACTCGGACAGGGCACTACGAGCAGTACTTC
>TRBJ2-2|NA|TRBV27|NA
CASSPSSGGFTGELFF
TGTGCCAGCAGTCCATCTTCCGGTGGTTTCACCGGGGAGCTGTTTTTT
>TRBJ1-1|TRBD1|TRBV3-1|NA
CASRDRGTNTEAFF
TGTGCCAGCAGGGACAGGGGAACGAACACTGAAGCTTTCTTT
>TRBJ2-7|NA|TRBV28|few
CASREPSYEQYF
TGTGCCAGCAGGGAGCCCTCCTACGAGCAGTACTTC
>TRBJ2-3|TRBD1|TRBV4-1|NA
CASSHGQGGDTQYF
TGCGCCAGCAGCCATGGACAGGGTGGAGATACGCAGTATTTT
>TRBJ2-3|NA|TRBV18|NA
CASSPAPRTAKDTDTQYF
TGTGCCAGCTCACCGGCCCCCCGGACAGCGAAGGACACAGATACGCAGTATTTT
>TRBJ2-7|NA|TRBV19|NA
CASSPRPADEQYF
TGTGCCAGTAGTCCCAGGCCCGCGGACGAGCAGTACTTC
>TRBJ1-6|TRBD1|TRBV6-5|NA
CASSYESLLGQGRSSYNSPLHF
TGTGCCAGCAGTTACGAAAGCTTACTGGGACAGGGAAGGAGCTCCTATAATTCACCCCTCCACTTT
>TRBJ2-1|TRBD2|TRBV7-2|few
CASSLGTSRYNEQFF
TGTGCCAGCAGCTTAGGGACTAGTCGTTACAATGAGCAGTTCTTC
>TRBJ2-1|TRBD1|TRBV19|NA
CASSIDRGNYNEQFF
TGTGCCAGTAGTATCGACAGGGGCAACTACAATGAGCAGTTCTTC
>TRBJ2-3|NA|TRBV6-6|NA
CASTDGSTDTQYF
TGTGCCAGCACTGACGGTAGCACAGATACGCAGTATTTT